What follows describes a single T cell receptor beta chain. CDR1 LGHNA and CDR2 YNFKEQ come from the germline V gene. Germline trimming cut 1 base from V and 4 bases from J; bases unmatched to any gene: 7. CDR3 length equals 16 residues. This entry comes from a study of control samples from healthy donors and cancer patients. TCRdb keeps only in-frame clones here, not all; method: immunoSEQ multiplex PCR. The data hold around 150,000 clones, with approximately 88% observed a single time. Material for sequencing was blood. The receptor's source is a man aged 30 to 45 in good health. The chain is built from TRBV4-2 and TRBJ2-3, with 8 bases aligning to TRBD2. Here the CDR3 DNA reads TGTGCCAGCAGCCAAGCGGCGGCGGGGGGCTCAGATACGCAGTATTTT. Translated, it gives CASSQAAAGGSDTQYF.